Following are 23 T cell receptor beta chains from one sample sequenced in a study of T cells after yellow fever vaccination. TCRdb analysed the 5' RACE reads with MiXCR anew, one entry per CDR3 protein. The top ten clones hold approximately 37% of a sample with about 120,000 distinct CDR3 sequences, roughly 10% of them seen once. Sequencing used CD8+ T cells sorted from PBMCs, obtained on the day of the yellow fever booster vaccination. Receptors originate from a young man who received the YFV17D yellow fever vaccine.

This clonotype appeared a few times. The rearrangement uses TRBV5-4 and TRBJ2-7, with a possible D match to TRBD1 (5 bases). CDR3 length: 12 amino acids. Germline values: CDR1 SGHNT, CDR2 YYREEE (reference sequence). Deletions cut 4 bases from V and 6 bases from J, with 11 bases between. The CDR3 sequence is CASSPGSGEQYV. The CDR3 DNA is TGTGCCAGCAGCCCAGGGTCGGGCGAGCAGTACGTC.

This clonotype was observed a handful of times. The chain employs TRBV19 and TRBJ2-1; TRBD2 is a possible D gene (8 bases). This CDR3 spans 21 amino acids. Trimming removed 7 bases from V and 2 bases from J, with 33 bases in between. Germline V gives CDR1 LNHDA, CDR2 SQIVND (reference sequence). CDR3 coding DNA: TGTGCCAGTAAGACAGACGCTACAGGGGAGTTCCAGCGGGGGCCCTACAATGAGCAGTTCTTC. Translated, it gives CASKTDATGEFQRGPYNEQFF. Together with reference TRBV19 and TRBJ2-1, the CDR3 gives the full variable domain: DGGITQSPKYLFRKEGQNVTLSCEQNLNHDAMYWYRQDPGQGLRLIYYSQIVNDFQKGDIAEGYSVSREKKESFPLTVTSAQKNPTAFYLCASKTDATGEFQRGPYNEQFFGPGTRLTVL.

The J gene is TRBJ2-2, the V gene TRBV7-9; D is unclear. The CDR3 length is 15 residues. Trimming took off 4 bases at V and 10 bases at J, with 19 bases between the two ends. The V gene's germline CDR1 is SEHNR and CDR2 FQNEAQ (reference sequence). This CDR3 reads CASSSTLGRVTELFF. As DNA, the CDR3 is TGTGCCAGCAGCTCAACACTGGGTAGAGTGACGGAGCTGTTTTTT. Full variable domain (rest looked up from reference TRBV7-9 and TRBJ2-2): DTGVSQNPRHKITKRGQNVTFRCDPISEHNRLYWYRQTLGQGPEFLTYFQNEAQLEKSRLLSDRFSAERPKGSFSTLEIQRTEQGDSAMYLCASSSTLGRVTELFFGEGSRLTVL.

This clonotype was detected a few times. This sequence joins TRBV7-7 and TRBJ2-7, with TRBD2 as a possible D gene (6 bases). The V end was cut by 5 bases, the J end by 3 bases, with 11 bases between. The germline gives CDR1 SSHAT, CDR2 FNYEAQ (reference sequence). This CDR3 comprises 13 residues. In DNA, the CDR3 is TGTGCCAGCAGCCGGGACTCAGACTACGAGCAGTACTTC. Translation: CASSRDSDYEQYF.

The chain combines TRBV12-3 or TRBV12-4 with TRBJ2-2, with unresolved D. This CDR3 has 13 amino acids. V was trimmed by 7 bases and J by 4 bases, leaving 10 bases between them. CDR3 bases: TGTGCCAGCAAACTTGATTCCACCGGGGAGCTGTTTTTT. This codes for CASKLDSTGELFF.

This clonotype has a handful of counts. This chain links TRBV6-5 with TRBJ2-5, with D unresolved. V was clipped by 5 bases and J by 0 bases, with 10 bases between them. The V gene's germline CDR1 is MNHEY and CDR2 SVGAGI. The CDR3 runs 14 residues. CDR3 in amino acids: CASSPPNNQETQYF. The CDR3 region has the DNA TGTGCCAGCAGTCCACCGAACAACCAAGAGACCCAGTACTTC.

The gene calls are TRBV6-5 and TRBJ2-7, with D tentatively TRBD1 (6 bases). The germline gives CDR1 MNHEY, CDR2 SVGAGI. This CDR3 has 14 amino acids. With 2 bases removed from V and 3 bases from J, the gap between germline ends came to 11 bases. The CDR3 reads CASSYGTTNYEQYF. The CDR3 DNA sequence: TGTGCCAGCAGTTACGGGACAACCAACTACGAGCAGTACTTC.

This clonotype was seen more than once but under ten times. This rearrangement joins TRBV12-3 or TRBV12-4 to TRBJ1-1, with 9 bases that match TRBD1. After removal of 5 bases from V and 1 base from J, the junction contained 2 bases not matched to a gene. This CDR3 is built from 14 residues. DNA of the CDR3: TGTGCCAGCAGTCGACAGGGGGAGAACACTGAAGCTTTCTTT. It is translated as CASSRQGENTEAFF.

The genes are TRBV24-1 and TRBJ2-1; D remains ambiguous. Germline CDR1 is KGHDR and CDR2 is SFDVKD. V was trimmed by 8 bases and J by 7 bases, leaving 11 bases between them. This CDR3 has 12 residues. The CDR3 region has the DNA TGTGCCACCAAGGACGGCCGGAATGAGCAGTTCTTC. Its protein product is CATKDGRNEQFF.

V and J are TRBV7-3 and TRBJ2-3; TRBD2 aligns across 8 bases. Per germline, CDR1 SGHTA and CDR2 FQGTGA. The J segment lost 2 bases and the V segment lost 4 bases, leaving 11 bases of the junction unmatched. CDR3 length equals 17 residues. The CDR3 reads CASSSLSGGVSTDTQYF. The CDR3 nucleotides read TGTGCCAGCAGCTCCCTCAGCGGGGGAGTTTCCACAGATACGCAGTATTTT.

This clonotype was seen more than once but under ten times. The chain is built from TRBV20-1 and TRBJ2-1; 10 nucleotides agree with TRBD2. The junction had 6 bases not matched to a gene; V was cut back by 6 bases and J by 4 bases. The germline CDR1 and CDR2 sequences are DFQATT and SNEGSKA (reference sequence). There are 14 residues in the CDR3. The CDR3 coding sequence is TGCAGTGCCCGTACTAGCGGGATGTACAATGAGCAGTTCTTC. Translation gives CSARTSGMYNEQFF.

The CDR3 loop reads CASSYSSSYGYTF. CDR3 nucleotide sequence: TGTGCCAGCAGTTACTCCTCATCCTATGGCTACACCTTC. The V and J genes are TRBV6-5 and TRBJ1-2; D remains unclear. This CDR3 has 13 amino acids. Germline V gene lookup returns CDR1 MNHEY and CDR2 SVGAGI. V was shortened by 0 bases and J by 4 bases, with 6 bases between the two germline ends.

This clonotype was detected a few times. The chain links TRBV6-2 or TRBV6-3 to TRBJ2-7, with no clear D. V was clipped by 4 bases and J by 0 bases, with 10 bases between them. The V gene's germline CDR1 is MNHEY and CDR2 SVGEGT. This CDR3 is built from 14 residues. The CDR3 bases are TGTGCCAGCAGTTCAACCGCCAGCTCCTACGAGCAGTACGTC. It specifies CASSSTASSYEQYV.

The chain links TRBV12-3 or TRBV12-4 to TRBJ2-1, with a weak D call TRBD1 (6 bases). This CDR3 is built from 16 residues. V shed 6 bases and J shed 5 bases, with 20 bases lying between them. CDR3 region: CASSSTGTSGNNEQFF. CDR3 DNA: TGTGCCAGCAGCTCCACCGGGACATCGGGGAACAATGAGCAGTTCTTC.

This clonotype has more than one count but fewer than ten. The chain carries TRBV7-3 and TRBJ2-5, with D perhaps matching TRBD1 (5 bases). The CDR3 extends over 14 amino acids. The V end lost 6 bases, the J end lost 5 bases, and 16 bases lay between the germline ends. The germline gives CDR1 SGHTA, CDR2 FQGTGA. The CDR3 bases are TGTGCCAGCAGTGAAAGGGGTGGCCAGGAGACCCAGTACTTC. Protein sequence: CASSERGGQETQYF.

J is TRBJ2-2 and V is TRBV4-2; no reliable D call. CDR3 length: 14 residues. Looked up from germline, CDR1 is LGHNA and CDR2 is YNFKEQ. The V gene lost 1 base and the J gene lost 6 bases, with 9 bases spanning the gap. CDR3 bases: TGTGCCAGCAGCCAAGGCCTGGCTTCCGGGGAGCTGTTTTTT. Amino acid sequence: CASSQGLASGELFF.

This clonotype was counted a few times. This sequence joins TRBV4-3 and TRBJ2-7; possibly TRBD1 for D (6 bases). Germline V CDR1 and CDR2: LGHNA, YSLEER. V was trimmed by 0 bases and J by 2 bases, leaving 8 bases between them. CDR3 length: 14 amino acids. The CDR3 DNA sequence: TGCGCCAGCAGCCAAGATCAGGGGACCTACGAGCAGTACTTC. Translating gives CASSQDQGTYEQYF.

The chain uses TRBV20-1 and TRBJ1-3; maybe TRBD1 (5 bases). The CDR3 loop spans 16 amino acids. Trimming pared 2 bases from V and 0 bases from J, leaving 14 bases between. Germline V CDR1 and CDR2: DFQATT, SNEGSKA (reference sequence). The CDR3 sequence is CSARTWDVFSGNTIYF. The CDR3 region has the DNA TGCAGTGCTAGAACGTGGGACGTCTTCTCTGGAAACACCATATATTTT.

The genes are TRBV7-2 and TRBJ2-5; D gene ambiguous. Trimming stripped 2 bases from V and 11 bases from J, with 15 bases between. The CDR3 runs to 13 residues. Germline loops: CDR1 SGHTA, CDR2 FQGNSA. The CDR3 DNA sequence: TGTGCCAGCAGCTTAACGATAAGCGTCAGTCAGTACTTC. This encodes CASSLTISVSQYF.

The V gene is TRBV5-6, the J gene TRBJ2-1; D not certain. The germline gives CDR1 SGHDT, CDR2 YYEEEE. The CDR3 length is 13 residues. V lost 0 bases, J lost 5 bases, and 6 bases lay in between. This CDR3 reads CASSLGLNNEQFF. The CDR3 coding sequence is TGTGCCAGCAGCTTGGGCCTGAACAATGAGCAGTTCTTC.

The chain combines TRBV4-2 with TRBJ2-3; D not resolved. The CDR3 is 14 amino acids. Deletions cut 1 base from V and 2 bases from J, with 7 bases between. In germline, CDR1 is LGHNA, CDR2 YNFKEQ. The CDR3 DNA is TGTGCCAGCAGCCAAGGACGAGCCACAGATACGCAGTATTTT. Translation gives CASSQGRATDTQYF.

This clonotype was counted between two and nine times. The chain has TRBV19 and TRBJ2-1; 15 bases line up with TRBD2. This CDR3 has 19 residues. Germline CDR1 and CDR2: LNHDA and SQIVND (reference sequence). V was clipped by 3 bases and J by 3 bases; unmatched bases: 9. Here the CDR3 DNA reads TGTGCCAGTAGTATTAGCGGACTAGCGGGGGGGCCTATCTACAATGAGCAGTTCTTC. This translates into CASSISGLAGGPIYNEQFF.

V gene TRBV7-2 combines with J gene TRBJ2-5, with D possibly matching TRBD2 (5 bases). V dropped 4 bases and J dropped 4 bases, with 10 bases sitting between them. CDR3 size: 13 residues. Germline V CDR1 and CDR2: SGHTA, FQGNSA. CDR3 region: CASSSTSGETQYF. CDR3 coding DNA: TGTGCCAGCAGCTCAACTAGTGGAGAGACCCAGTACTTC. Using reference TRBV7-2 and TRBJ2-5 for the parts outside the CDR3, the full variable domain is GAGVSQSPSNKVTEKGKDVELRCDPISGHTALYWYRQSLGQGLEFLIYFQGNSAPDKSGLPSDRFSAERTGGSVSTLTIQRTQQEDSAVYLCASSSTSGETQYFGPGTRLLVL.